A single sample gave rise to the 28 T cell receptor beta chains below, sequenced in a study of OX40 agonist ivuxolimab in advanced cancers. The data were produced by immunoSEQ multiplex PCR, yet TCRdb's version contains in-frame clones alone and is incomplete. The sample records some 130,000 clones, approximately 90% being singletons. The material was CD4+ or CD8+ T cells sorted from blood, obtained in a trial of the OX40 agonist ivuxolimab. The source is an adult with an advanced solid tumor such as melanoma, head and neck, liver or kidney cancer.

This chain's CDR3 is CAISGRDQPQHF. In nucleotides, the CDR3 is TGTGCCATCAGTGGGCGGGATCAGCCCCAGCATTTT. The gene calls are TRBV10-3 and TRBJ1-5; D unclear. CDR3 size: 12 residues. Germline CDR1 reads ENHRY; CDR2 reads SYGVKD. Trimming removed 4 bases from V and 5 bases from J, with 6 bases in between.

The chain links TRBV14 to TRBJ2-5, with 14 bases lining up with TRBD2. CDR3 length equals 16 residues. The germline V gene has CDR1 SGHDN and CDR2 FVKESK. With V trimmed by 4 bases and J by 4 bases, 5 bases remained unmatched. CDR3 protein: CASSRLAGGPGETQYF. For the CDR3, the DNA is TGTGCCAGCAGCCGACTAGCGGGAGGGCCCGGAGAGACCCAGTACTTC. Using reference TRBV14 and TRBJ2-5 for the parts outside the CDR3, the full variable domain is EAGVTQFPSHSVIEKGQTVTLRCDPISGHDNLYWYRRVMGKEIKFLLHFVKESKQDESGMPNNRFLAERTGGTYSTLKVQPAELEDSGVYFCASSRLAGGPGETQYFGPGTRLLVL.

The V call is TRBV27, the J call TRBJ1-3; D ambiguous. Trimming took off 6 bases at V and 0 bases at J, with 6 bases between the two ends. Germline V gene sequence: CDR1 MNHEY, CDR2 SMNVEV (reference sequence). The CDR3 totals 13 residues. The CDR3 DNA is TGTGCCAGCAGCCCTCGCTCTGGAAACACCATATATTTT. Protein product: CASSPRSGNTIYF.

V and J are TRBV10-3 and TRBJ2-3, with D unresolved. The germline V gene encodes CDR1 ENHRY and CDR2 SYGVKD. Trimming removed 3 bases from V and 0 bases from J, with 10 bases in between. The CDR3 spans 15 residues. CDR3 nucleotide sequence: TGTGCCATCAGTGAAAGTACGACTAGCACAGATACGCAGTATTTT. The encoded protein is CAISESTTSTDTQYF.

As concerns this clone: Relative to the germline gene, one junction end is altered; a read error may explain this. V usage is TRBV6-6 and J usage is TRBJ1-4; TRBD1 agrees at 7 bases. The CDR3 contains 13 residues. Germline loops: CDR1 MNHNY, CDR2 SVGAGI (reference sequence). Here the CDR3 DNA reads TGTGCCACCCTCGACAGGGCTAAAGAAAAACTGTTTTTT. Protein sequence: CATLDRAKEKLFF.

This CDR3 is CASSLFTEAEQGGYTF. In nucleotides, the CDR3 is TGCGCCAGCAGCTTGTTCACAGAAGCCGAACAGGGCGGCTACACCTTC. The rearrangement joins TRBV5-1 to TRBJ1-2; TRBD1 is a possible D gene (6 bases). The CDR3 runs to 16 residues. Trimming removed 1 base at V and 8 bases at J, with 21 bases between. In germline, CDR1 is SGHRS, CDR2 YFSETQ. The whole variable domain, remainder taken from reference TRBV5-1 and TRBJ1-2, is KAGVTQTPRYLIKTRGQQVTLSCSPISGHRSVSWYQQTPGQGLQFLFEYFSETQRNKGNFPGRFSGRQFSNSRSEMNVSTLELGDSALYLCASSLFTEAEQGGYTFGSGTRLTVV.

The CDR3 nucleotides read TGTGCCAGCACAGGGAGGACTGGGTATGGCTACACCTTC. Its translation is CASTGRTGYGYTF. The genes are TRBV6-6 and TRBJ1-2; D is perhaps TRBD1 (5 bases). V was shortened by 7 bases and J by 5 bases, with 14 bases between the two germline ends. The germline gives CDR1 MNHNY, CDR2 SVGAGI (reference sequence). The CDR3 contains 13 residues.

The CDR3 DNA sequence: TGCGCCAGCAGCCTTATGATGGGGAACACCGGGGAGCTGTTTTTT. Translated, it gives CASSLMMGNTGELFF. The chain uses TRBV5-1 and TRBJ2-2; no reliable D call. The CDR3 contains 15 residues. V was trimmed by 4 bases and J by 1 base, leaving 11 bases between them. Per the germline V gene, CDR1 is SGHRS and CDR2 is YFSETQ.

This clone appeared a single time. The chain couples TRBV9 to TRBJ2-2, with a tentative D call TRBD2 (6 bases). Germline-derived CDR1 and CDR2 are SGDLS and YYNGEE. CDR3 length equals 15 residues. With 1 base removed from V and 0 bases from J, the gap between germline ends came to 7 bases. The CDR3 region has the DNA TGTGCCAGCAGCGTACGGGGGTCGAACACCGGGGAGCTGTTTTTT. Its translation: CASSVRGSNTGELFF.

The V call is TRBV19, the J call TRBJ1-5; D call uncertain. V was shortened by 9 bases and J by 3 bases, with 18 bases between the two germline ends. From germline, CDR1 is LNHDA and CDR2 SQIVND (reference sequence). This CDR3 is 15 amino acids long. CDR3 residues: CASSNPDGYNQPQHF. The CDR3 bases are TGTGCCAGCTCCAACCCGGACGGTTACAATCAGCCCCAGCATTTT.

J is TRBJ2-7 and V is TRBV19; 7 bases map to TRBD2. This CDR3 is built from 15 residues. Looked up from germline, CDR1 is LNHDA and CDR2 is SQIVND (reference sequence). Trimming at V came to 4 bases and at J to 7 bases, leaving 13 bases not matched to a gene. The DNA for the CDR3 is TGTGCCAGTAGTAGATCAGTGCGGGAGTCAGAAGAGCAGTACTTC. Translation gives CASSRSVRESEEQYF.

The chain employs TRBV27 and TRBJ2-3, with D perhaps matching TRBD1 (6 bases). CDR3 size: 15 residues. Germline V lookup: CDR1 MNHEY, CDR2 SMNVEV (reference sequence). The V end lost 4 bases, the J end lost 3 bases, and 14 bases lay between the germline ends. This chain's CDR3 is CASSSPGTKTDTQYF. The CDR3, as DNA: TGTGCCAGCAGTTCCCCCGGGACAAAAACAGATACGCAGTATTTT.

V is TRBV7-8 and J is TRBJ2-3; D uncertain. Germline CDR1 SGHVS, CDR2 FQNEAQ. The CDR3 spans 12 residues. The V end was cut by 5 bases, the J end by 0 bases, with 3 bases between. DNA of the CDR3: TGTGCCAGCAGCCCTAGCACAGATACGCAGTATTTT. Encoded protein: CASSPSTDTQYF.

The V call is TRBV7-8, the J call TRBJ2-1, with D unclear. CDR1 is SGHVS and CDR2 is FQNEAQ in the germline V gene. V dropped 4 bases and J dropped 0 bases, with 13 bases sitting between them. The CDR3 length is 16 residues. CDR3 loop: CASSSTGQSSYNEQFF. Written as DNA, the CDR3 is TGTGCCAGCAGCTCTACGGGCCAGTCCTCCTACAATGAGCAGTTCTTC.

CDR3: CASSPQGGNTEAFF. The CDR3 nucleotides read TGTGCCAGCAGTCCTCAGGGAGGGAACACTGAAGCTTTCTTT. The chain links TRBV28 to TRBJ1-1; D may be TRBD1 (5 bases). The CDR3 is 14 amino acids. Germline CDR1 and CDR2: MDHEN and SYDVKM. V lost 5 bases and J lost 1, with 11 bases in between.

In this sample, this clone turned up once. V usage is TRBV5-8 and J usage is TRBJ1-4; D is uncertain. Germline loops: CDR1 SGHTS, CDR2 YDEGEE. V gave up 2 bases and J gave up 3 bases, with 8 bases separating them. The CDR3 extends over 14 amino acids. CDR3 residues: CASSFRSSNEKLFF. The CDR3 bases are TGTGCCAGCAGCTTTCGGTCATCTAATGAAAAACTGTTTTTT.

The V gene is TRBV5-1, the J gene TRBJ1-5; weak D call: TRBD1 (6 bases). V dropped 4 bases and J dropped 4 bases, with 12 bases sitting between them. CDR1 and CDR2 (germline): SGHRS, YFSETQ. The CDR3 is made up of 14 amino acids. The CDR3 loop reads CASSLGQTNQPQHF. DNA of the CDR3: TGCGCCAGCAGCCTGGGACAAACTAATCAGCCCCAGCATTTT.

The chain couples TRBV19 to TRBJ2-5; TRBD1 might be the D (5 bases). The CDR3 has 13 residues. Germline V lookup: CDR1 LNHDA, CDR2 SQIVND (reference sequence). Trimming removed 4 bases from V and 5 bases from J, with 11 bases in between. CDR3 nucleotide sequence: TGTGCCAGTAGTAACCAGGGTCGGGAGACCCAGTACTTC. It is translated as CASSNQGRETQYF.

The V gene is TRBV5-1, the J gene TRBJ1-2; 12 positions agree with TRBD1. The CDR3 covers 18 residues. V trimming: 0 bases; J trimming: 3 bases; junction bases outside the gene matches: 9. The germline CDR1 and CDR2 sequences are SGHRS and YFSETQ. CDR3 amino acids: CASSLEGQGAFEYYGYTF. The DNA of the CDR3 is TGCGCCAGCAGCTTGGAGGGACAGGGGGCATTCGAGTACTATGGCTACACCTTC.

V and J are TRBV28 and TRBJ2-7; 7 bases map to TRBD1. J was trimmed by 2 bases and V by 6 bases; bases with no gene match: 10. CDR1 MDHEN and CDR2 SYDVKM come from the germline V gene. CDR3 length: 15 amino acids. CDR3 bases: TGTGCCAGCAGGACAATCAAACAGGGGACCTACGAGCAGTACTTC. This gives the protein CASRTIKQGTYEQYF.

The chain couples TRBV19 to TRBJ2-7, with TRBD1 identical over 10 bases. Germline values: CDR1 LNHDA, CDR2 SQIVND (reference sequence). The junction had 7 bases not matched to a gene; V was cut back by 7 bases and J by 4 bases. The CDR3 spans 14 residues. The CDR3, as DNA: TGTGCCAGTACCGCCGGGACAGGGGAATACGAGCAGTACTTC. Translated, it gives CASTAGTGEYEQYF.

The chain's CDR3 is CASSIGPGLTNTEAFF. DNA of the CDR3: TGTGCCAGTAGTATCGGTCCAGGCCTCACGAACACTGAAGCTTTCTTT. The chain uses TRBV19 and TRBJ1-1; D is ambiguous. Trimming stripped 3 bases from V and 1 base from J, with 15 bases between. The germline V gene has CDR1 LNHDA and CDR2 SQIVND (reference sequence). This CDR3 has 16 residues.

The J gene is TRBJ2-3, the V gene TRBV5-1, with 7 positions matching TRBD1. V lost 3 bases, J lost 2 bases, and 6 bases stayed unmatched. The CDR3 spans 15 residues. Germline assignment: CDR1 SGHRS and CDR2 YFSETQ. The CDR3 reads CASSSGQTITDTQYF. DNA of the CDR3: TGCGCCAGCAGCTCGGGACAGACCATCACAGATACGCAGTATTTT.

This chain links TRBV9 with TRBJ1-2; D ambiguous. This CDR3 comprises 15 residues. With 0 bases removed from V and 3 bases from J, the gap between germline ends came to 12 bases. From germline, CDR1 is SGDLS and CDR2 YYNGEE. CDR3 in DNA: TGTGCCAGCAGCGTAGAGTCGGGTACGGACTATGGCTACACCTTC. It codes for CASSVESGTDYGYTF.

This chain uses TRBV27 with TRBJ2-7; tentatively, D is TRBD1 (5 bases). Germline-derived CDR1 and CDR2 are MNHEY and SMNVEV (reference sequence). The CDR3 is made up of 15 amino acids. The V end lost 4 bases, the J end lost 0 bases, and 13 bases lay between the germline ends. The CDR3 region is CASSSGRARSYEQYF. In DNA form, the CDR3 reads TGTGCCAGCAGTTCGGGCAGGGCCCGCTCCTACGAGCAGTACTTC.

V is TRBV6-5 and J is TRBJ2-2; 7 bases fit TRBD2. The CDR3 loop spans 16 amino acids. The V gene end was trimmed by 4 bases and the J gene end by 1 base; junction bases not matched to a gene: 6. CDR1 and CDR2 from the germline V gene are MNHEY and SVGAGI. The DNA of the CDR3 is TGTGCCAGCAGTTCATCTAGCGGACTGAACACCGGGGAGCTGTTTTTT. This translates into CASSSSSGLNTGELFF.

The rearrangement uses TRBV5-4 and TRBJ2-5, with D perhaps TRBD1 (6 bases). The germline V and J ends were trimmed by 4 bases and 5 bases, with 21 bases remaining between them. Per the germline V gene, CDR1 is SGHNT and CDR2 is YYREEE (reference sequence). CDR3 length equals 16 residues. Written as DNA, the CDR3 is TGTGCCAGCAGCGTGCAGGGGTCGGGGTTGGGGGAGACCCAGTACTTC. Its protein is CASSVQGSGLGETQYF. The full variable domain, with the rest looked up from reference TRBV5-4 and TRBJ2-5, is ETGVTQSPTHLIKTRGQQVTLRCSSQSGHNTVSWYQQALGQGPQFIFQYYREEENGRGNFPPRFSGLQFPNYSSELNVNALELDDSALYLCASSVQGSGLGETQYFGPGTRLLVL.

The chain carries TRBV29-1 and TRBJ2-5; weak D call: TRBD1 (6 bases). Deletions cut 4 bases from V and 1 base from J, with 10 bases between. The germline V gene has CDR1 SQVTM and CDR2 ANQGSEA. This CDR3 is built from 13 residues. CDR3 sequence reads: CSVVLGAQETQYF. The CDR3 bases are TGCAGCGTTGTTCTGGGGGCCCAAGAGACCCAGTACTTC.